Sequencing of this T cell receptor (beta chain) was carried out in a study of CD8 T cells in ankylosing spondylitis. Study conclusions and caveats: Seemingly distinctive of ankylosing spondylitis blood was a TCR beta motif formed by eight highly homologous variants.

For this clonotype: Its antigen is not known.

The CDR3 has 16 amino acids. V trimming: 0 bases; J trimming: 14 bases; junction bases outside the gene matches: 14. Germline V gene lookup returns CDR1 SGHRS and CDR2 YFSETQ. Generation of TCR beta libraries employed quantitative 5'-RACE incorporating molecular barcodes. TCRdb ran MiXCR on the 5' RACE reads and lists one entry per CDR3 protein. This sample carries about 140,000 distinct CDR3 sequences, under 35% of them seen once, and the ten largest clones take approximately 6%. The rearrangement uses TRBV5-1 and TRBJ2-1; 10 bases agree with TRBD2. Sequencing was carried out using synovial fluid, either unsorted or a sorted T cell fraction (not recorded which). This receptor was obtained from a male donor with ankylosing spondylitis. CDR3 in amino acids: CASSLEALAGVYAEFF. The CDR3 DNA follows: TGCGCCAGCAGCTTGGAGGCCCTAGCGGGAGTTTACGCCGAGTTCTTC.